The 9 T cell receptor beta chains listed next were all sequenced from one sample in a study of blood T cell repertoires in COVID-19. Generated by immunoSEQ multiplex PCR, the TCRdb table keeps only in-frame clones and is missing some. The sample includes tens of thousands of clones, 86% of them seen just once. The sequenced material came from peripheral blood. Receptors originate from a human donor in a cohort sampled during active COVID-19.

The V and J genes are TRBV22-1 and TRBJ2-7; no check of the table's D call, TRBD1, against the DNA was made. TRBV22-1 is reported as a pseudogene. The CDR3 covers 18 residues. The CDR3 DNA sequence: TGTCCTGGGAGCTCCCGGGACAGGGCCCTCCTCGAGACCTACGAGCAGTACTTC. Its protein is CPGSSRDRALLETYEQYF.

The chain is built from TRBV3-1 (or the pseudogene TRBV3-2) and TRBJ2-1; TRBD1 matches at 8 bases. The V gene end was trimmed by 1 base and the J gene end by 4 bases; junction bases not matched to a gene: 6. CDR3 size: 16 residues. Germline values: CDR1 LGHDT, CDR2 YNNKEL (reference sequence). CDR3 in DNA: TGTGCCAGCAGCCAAGGGACAGGGAGCATATACAATGAGCAGTTCTTC. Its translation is CASSQGTGSIYNEQFF.

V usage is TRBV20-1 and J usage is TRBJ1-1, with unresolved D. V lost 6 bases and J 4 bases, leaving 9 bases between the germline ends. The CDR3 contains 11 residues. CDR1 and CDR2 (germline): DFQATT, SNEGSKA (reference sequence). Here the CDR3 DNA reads TGCAGTGCCACAATATCCACTGAAGCTTTCTTT. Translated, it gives CSATISTEAFF.

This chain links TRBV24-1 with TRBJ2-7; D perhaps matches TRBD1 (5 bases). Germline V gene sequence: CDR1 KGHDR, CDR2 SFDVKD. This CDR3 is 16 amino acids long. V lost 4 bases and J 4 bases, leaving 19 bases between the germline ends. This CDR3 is CATSESRAQGFYEQYF. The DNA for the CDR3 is TGTGCCACCAGTGAATCCAGGGCCCAGGGTTTTTACGAGCAGTACTTC.

The CDR3 protein is CASSYSGPRGYTF. In DNA, the CDR3 is TGTGCCAGCAGTTACTCGGGCCCCCGGGGCTACACCTTC. The chain combines TRBV6-2 or TRBV6-3 with TRBJ1-2; D gene unclear. CDR1 MNHEY and CDR2 SVGEGT come from the germline V gene. Trimming left V 0 bases short and J 8 bases short, with 10 bases between. CDR3 length: 13 residues.

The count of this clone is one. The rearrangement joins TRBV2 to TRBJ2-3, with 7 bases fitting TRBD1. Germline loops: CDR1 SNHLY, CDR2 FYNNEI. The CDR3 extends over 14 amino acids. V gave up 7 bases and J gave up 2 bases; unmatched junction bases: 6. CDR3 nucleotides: TGTGCCAGCAAGGGACAGATGAACACAGATACGCAGTATTTT. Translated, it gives CASKGQMNTDTQYF.

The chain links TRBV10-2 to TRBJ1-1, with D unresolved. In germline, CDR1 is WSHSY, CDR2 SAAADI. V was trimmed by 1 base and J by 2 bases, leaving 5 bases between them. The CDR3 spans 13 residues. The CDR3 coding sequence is TGCGCCAGCAGTGAGTTCAAAAACACTGAAGCTTTCTTT. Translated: CASSEFKNTEAFF.

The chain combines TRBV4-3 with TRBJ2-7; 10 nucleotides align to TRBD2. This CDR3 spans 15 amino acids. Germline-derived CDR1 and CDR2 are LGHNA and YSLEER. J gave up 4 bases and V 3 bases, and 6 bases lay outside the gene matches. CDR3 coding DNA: TGCGCCAGCAGCCAGGAAGCGGGAGGGCCATACGAGCAGTACTTC. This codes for CASSQEAGGPYEQYF.

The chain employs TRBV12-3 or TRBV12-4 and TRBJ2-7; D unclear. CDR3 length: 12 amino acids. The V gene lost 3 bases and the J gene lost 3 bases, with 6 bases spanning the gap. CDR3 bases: TGTGCCAGCAGTTTCGGCGGCTACGAGCAGTACTTC. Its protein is CASSFGGYEQYF.